This T cell receptor beta chain originates from a study of blood T cell repertoires in COVID-19. Whole-study context: Sources were T cells, B-cell-depleted T cells, or PBMCs; the material itself was cDNA or gDNA.

This CDR3 has 16 amino acids. V dropped 7 bases and J dropped 4; count of bases not matched to a gene: 12. Germline V lookup: CDR1 SGHRS, CDR2 YFSETQ. Per the original data handling: For nucleated cells, counts were estimated from reference gene primer amplification. Sequencing was performed with immunoSEQ multiplex PCR; in TCRdb, only in-frame clones are kept and a portion is missing. V and J calls plus clone size are reproduced from that table; the DNA served to infer D and trimming. Altogether 130,000 to 150,000 clones are present, about four fifths being singletons, with the ten largest covering roughly 8.3%.

This receptor was taken from a human donor with acute or convalescent COVID-19. The donor label of this sample is uncertain. This sequence joins TRBV5-1 and TRBJ2-2, with TRBD2 matching 8 bases. Sequences were obtained from peripheral blood. The CDR3 DNA is TGCGCCAGCCAACAAGGGAGTCTAGCGGGCACCGGGGAGCTGTTTTTT. This encodes CASQQGSLAGTGELFF.